Sequencing of this TCR gamma chain was carried out in a study of intestinal T cells in coeliac disease. The overall study: Controls in the TRG cohort averaged around 57 years, coeliac patients 15 to 17. General study findings and limits: TRG clustering correctly classified most of the 54 biopsies (about 94%).

For this clone: Its antigen is undetermined. The junction does not match germline at one end; this may be a read error.

CDR1 VENAVY and CDR2 YDSYNSRV come from the germline V gene. The CDR3 is 13 amino acids. Genomic DNA came from ten approximately 4.7-µm formalin-fixed paraffin-embedded scrolls per case. Using roughly 200 ng of biopsy DNA, TRG was amplified with LymphoTrack primers. With CATT, TCRdb re-called clones from the multiplex PCR reads. The sample carries 750 to 850 gamma-chain clones, 41% recorded once. The source of this sequence is a human donor with celiac disease. The sequencing sample was made of a duodenal biopsy. This chain links TRGV8 with TRGJP1. Written as DNA, the CDR3 is TGTGCCACCTGCGCCACCACTGATTGGTTCAAGATATTT. This sequence encodes CATCATTDWFKIF.